The clone carrying this T cell receptor beta chain has more than one count but fewer than ten. The target antigen is unknown. This CDR3 comprises 16 residues. Trimming removed 8 bases at V and 0 bases at J, with 17 bases between. The entry originates in a study of T cell repertoires in cytomegalovirus infection. Study results and caveats: HLA-C-restricted CMV clonotypes gave the most frequent clonotype in two of eight donors.

TCRdb reanalysed the reads using MiXCR and keeps one entry per CDR3 protein. This table holds 100,000 or so distinct CDR3 sequences, approximately 17% found once. This TCR was sampled from a human donor in good health (CMV status not recorded). Some clones in this sample may be carry-over from other donors' samples. The rearrangement uses TRBV23-1 and TRBJ1-5, with TRBD1 as a possible D gene (5 bases). TRBV23-1 carries the ORF label, with uncertain function. The sequenced sample was PBMCs. The CDR3 spells CASDCRAPYSNQPQHF. CDR3 nucleotide sequence: TGCGCCAGCGATTGCAGGGCCCCTTATAGCAATCAGCCCCAGCATTTT.